Following are 6 T cell receptor beta chains from one sample sequenced in a study of T cell responses to AZD1222 COVID-19 vaccine. Some clones are missing from TCRdb's copy, which holds only in-frame ones; the method was immunoSEQ multiplex PCR. The table has about 92,000 clones, roughly 86% seen once. This material consisted of peripheral blood, taken on day 0 of AZD1222 vaccination. Receptors originate from an adult in good health.

The chain has TRBV2 and TRBJ2-5; 7 nucleotides match TRBD1. Germline V gene lookup returns CDR1 SNHLY and CDR2 FYNNEI. The V and J ends lost 7 bases and 1 base, in that order; junction bases with no gene match: 6. The CDR3 covers 14 residues. The CDR3 DNA reads TGTGCCAGCACCAACCGGGACAGCCAAGAGACCCAGTACTTC. As protein: CASTNRDSQETQYF.

The chain has TRBV2 and TRBJ2-5; weak D call: TRBD1 (5 bases). Germline CDR1 reads SNHLY; CDR2 reads FYNNEI. The CDR3 loop spans 14 amino acids. V lost 2 bases to trimming and J lost 5 bases, with 12 bases between them. CDR3 nucleotide sequence: TGTGCCAGCAGTGAAAGCAGGGTTCGTGAGACCCAGTACTTC. It is translated as CASSESRVRETQYF.

The chain has TRBV7-3 and TRBJ2-7; 9 positions agree with TRBD2. J gave up 2 bases and V 0 bases, and 2 bases lay outside the gene matches. The CDR3 contains 15 residues. CDR1 and CDR2 from the germline V gene are SGHTA and FQGTGA. CDR3 protein: CASSLTAGGPYEQYF. For the CDR3, the DNA is TGTGCCAGCAGCTTAACAGCGGGAGGACCCTACGAGCAGTACTTC.

The chain links TRBV27 to TRBJ1-1; D is unclear. Trimming cost V 5 bases and J 1 base, with 14 bases left between them. The CDR3 sequence is 15 residues long. Germline CDR1 MNHEY, CDR2 SMNVEV (reference sequence). The CDR3 loop is CASSTRRGKNTEAFF. DNA for the CDR3: TGTGCCAGCAGTACCCGTAGAGGGAAGAACACTGAAGCTTTCTTT.

The rearrangement uses TRBV28 and TRBJ2-7; 7 bases match TRBD1. V trimming: 6 bases; J trimming: 3 bases; junction bases outside the gene matches: 2. CDR1 is MDHEN, CDR2 SYDVKM, per germline. The CDR3 is 12 residues long. CDR3 in DNA: TGTGCCAGCAGATCAGGGGGCTACGAGCAGTACTTC. It specifies CASRSGGYEQYF.

The J gene is TRBJ1-1, the V gene TRBV19; tentative D call: TRBD1 (6 bases). The V gene lost 7 bases and the J gene lost 5 bases, with 23 bases spanning the gap. Germline V gene lookup returns CDR1 LNHDA and CDR2 SQIVND (reference sequence). CDR3 size: 16 residues. Here the CDR3 DNA reads TGTGCCAGTACCGCCCCGGGGGGCTTTGATAGGACTGAAGCTTTCTTT. Its protein is CASTAPGGFDRTEAFF.